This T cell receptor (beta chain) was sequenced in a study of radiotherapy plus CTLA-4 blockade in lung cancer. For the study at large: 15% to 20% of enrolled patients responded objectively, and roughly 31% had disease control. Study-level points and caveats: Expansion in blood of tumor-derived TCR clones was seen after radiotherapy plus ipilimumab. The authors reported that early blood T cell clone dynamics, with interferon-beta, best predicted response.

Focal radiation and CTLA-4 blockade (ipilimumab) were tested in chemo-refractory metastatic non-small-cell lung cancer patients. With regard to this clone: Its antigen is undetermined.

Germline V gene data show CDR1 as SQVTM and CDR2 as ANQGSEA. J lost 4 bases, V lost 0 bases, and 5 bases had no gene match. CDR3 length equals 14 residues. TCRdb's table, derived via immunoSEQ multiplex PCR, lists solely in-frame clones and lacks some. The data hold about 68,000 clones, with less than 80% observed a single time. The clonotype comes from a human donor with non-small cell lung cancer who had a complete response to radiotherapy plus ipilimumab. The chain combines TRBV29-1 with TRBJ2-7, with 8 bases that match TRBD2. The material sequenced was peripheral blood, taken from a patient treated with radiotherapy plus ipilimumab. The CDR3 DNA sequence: TGCAGCGTTGAAGATCGGGAGGGAGGATACGAGCAGTACTTC. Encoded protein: CSVEDREGGYEQYF.